The 9 T cell receptor beta chains in this list originate from one sample, sequenced in a study of vaccination and CD4 T cells after COVID-19. For these TCRs, the target antigens are not known. Documented time point: late sampling 161 to 241 days after vaccination in a few convalescent patients. The treatment is: roughly 11-day PBMC culture with coronavirus spike peptide pools or control peptides (ViraFEST assay). Researchers used the Oncomine TCR Beta short-read assay to sequence DNA from cultured CD4+ T cells. TCRdb used MiXCR to reprocess the PCR reads, holding one entry per CDR3 protein. Among 20,000 to 25,000 distinct CDR3 sequences, about 46% were seen once, and the ten largest hold around an eighth. Sequenced here: CD4+ T cells from blood, cultured in vitro, sampled about 7 months after SARS-CoV-2 vaccination. Receptors were obtained from a human donor who had recovered from COVID-19.

V and J are TRBV20-1 and TRBJ2-5; 9 bases line up with TRBD2. Germline lookup yields CDR1 DFQATT and CDR2 SNEGSKA (reference sequence). The CDR3 loop spans 15 amino acids. The junction had 10 bases not matched to a gene; V was cut back by 3 bases and J by 5 bases. CDR3 in amino acids: CSASAGLAVSETQYF. The CDR3 DNA is TGCAGTGCTAGTGCGGGACTAGCAGTCTCCGAGACCCAGTACTTC.

V usage is TRBV6-2 or TRBV6-3 and J usage is TRBJ2-5; 11 bases are shared with TRBD2. Germline values: CDR1 MNHEY, CDR2 SVGEGT. Losses at the gene ends were 0 bases for V and 5 bases for J; bases not matched to a gene: 11. The CDR3 runs to 18 residues. CDR3 DNA sequence: TGTGCCAGCAGTTACTCGACTAGCGGGATTCCCCCTAGGGAGACCCAGTACTTC. As protein: CASSYSTSGIPPRETQYF.

In this sample, this clonotype turned up a few times. This chain joins TRBV6-1 and TRBJ1-2; D remains unclear. Trimming shortened V by 10 bases and J by 1 base, and 13 bases separated the two germline ends. The CDR3 is 13 amino acids. Per the germline V gene, CDR1 is MNHNS and CDR2 is SASEGT. The CDR3, as DNA: TGTGCCACCAAGAACCTGGGTAACTATGGCTACACCTTC. Residues: CATKNLGNYGYTF.

V is TRBV20-1 and J is TRBJ2-2; tentative D call: TRBD1 (8 bases). V was trimmed by 3 bases and J by 4 bases, leaving 18 bases between them. The CDR3 runs 16 residues. The V gene's germline CDR1 is DFQATT and CDR2 SNEGSKA (reference sequence). CDR3 in DNA: TGCAGTGCTAGTACGACCTACAGGGGGGGCACCGGGGAGCTGTTTTTT. It specifies CSASTTYRGGTGELFF.

The chain has TRBV5-6 and TRBJ2-7, with 10 bases lining up with TRBD2. The germline V gene encodes CDR1 SGHDT and CDR2 YYEEEE. This CDR3 is built from 16 residues. Losses at the gene ends were 1 base for V and 1 base for J; bases not matched to a gene: 5. Written as DNA, the CDR3 is TGTGCCAGCAGCTTGTCTTGGGGACTAGCGTCCTACGAGCAGTACTTC. Amino acid sequence: CASSLSWGLASYEQYF. The variable domain in full, completed from reference TRBV5-6 and TRBJ2-7, reads DAGVTQSPTHLIKTRGQQVTLRCSPKSGHDTVSWYQQALGQGPQFIFQYYEEEERQRGNFPDRFSGHQFPNYSSELNVNALLLGDSALYLCASSLSWGLASYEQYFGPGTRLTVT.

The genes are TRBV5-4 and TRBJ2-5; a possible D gene is TRBD1 (6 bases). Germline V gene data show CDR1 as SGHNT and CDR2 as YYREEE (reference sequence). CDR3 length: 14 residues. V was pared by 2 bases and J by 5 bases, with 13 bases between. In DNA, the CDR3 is TGTGCCAGCAGCTTTACAGGGTCGTTGGAGACCCAGTACTTC. This codes for CASSFTGSLETQYF.

V is TRBV20-1 and J is TRBJ1-5; TRBD1 is a possible D gene (6 bases). The CDR3 is 15 amino acids. CDR1 and CDR2 (germline): DFQATT, SNEGSKA (reference sequence). Trimming left V 4 bases short and J 2 bases short, with 15 bases between. For the CDR3, the DNA is TGCAGTGCTAAGAGAGGGGGTATACGCAATCAGCCCCAGCATTTT. As protein: CSAKRGGIRNQPQHF.

V is TRBV20-1 and J is TRBJ2-7; TRBD2 is a possible D gene (5 bases). The V and J ends lost 7 bases and 3 bases respectively, with 16 bases between them. CDR1 and CDR2 (germline): DFQATT, SNEGSKA (reference sequence). The CDR3 spans 13 residues. CDR3 sequence: CSVIVAGSYEQYF. For the CDR3, the DNA is TGCAGTGTTATCGTTGCGGGTAGCTACGAGCAGTACTTC.

The chain has TRBV20-1 and TRBJ2-5, with D possibly matching TRBD2 (5 bases). Germline CDR1 and CDR2: DFQATT and SNEGSKA (reference sequence). There are 14 residues in the CDR3. V lost 0 bases and J 4 bases, leaving 12 bases between the germline ends. The CDR3 DNA reads TGCAGTGCTAGAGATTTGAGGGATGGAGAGACCCAGTACTTC. Protein product: CSARDLRDGETQYF.